A single sample is the source of the 28 T cell receptor beta chains below, sequenced in a study of blood T cell repertoires in COVID-19. Libraries were prepared by immunoSEQ multiplex PCR; TCRdb keeps only in-frame clonotypes and omits some of them. The table has 50,000 to 65,000 clones, roughly 84% seen once. The sample taken for sequencing was peripheral blood. The receptors stem from a man aged 60 to 75 with COVID-19, enrolled during active disease.

Only a few counts were recorded for this clone. This chain connects TRBV12-5 to TRBJ2-3; no definite D call. The length of the CDR3 is 13 residues. The V end lost 0 bases, the J end lost 4 bases, and 5 bases lay between the germline ends. CDR1 and CDR2 (germline): LGHNT, FRNRAP. In DNA form, the CDR3 reads TGTGCTAGTGGTTTGGTAAGCGCAGATACGCAGTATTTT. Encoded protein: CASGLVSADTQYF.

The chain employs TRBV28 and TRBJ1-2; 7 bases are a match to TRBD1. CDR1 is MDHEN, CDR2 SYDVKM, per germline. This CDR3 is 13 amino acids long. Trimming took 2 bases from V and 14 from J; bases not matched to a gene: 11. Here the CDR3 DNA reads TGTGCCAGCAGTTTAGGGACAGAACATTTAGGGACCTTC. This gives the protein CASSLGTEHLGTF.

CDR3 region: CASSEPAGWETQYF. The CDR3 bases are TGTGCCAGCAGTGAACCGGCAGGGTGGGAGACCCAGTACTTC. This chain connects TRBV25-1 to TRBJ2-5, with D maybe TRBD1 (5 bases). The V end lost 2 bases, the J end lost 5 bases, and 12 bases lay between the germline ends. This CDR3 is built from 14 residues. CDR1 is MGHDK, CDR2 SYGVNS, per germline.

The CDR3 DNA reads TGCGCCAGCTCCACCCCAGAAACCGCGAACACCGGGGAGCTGTTTTTT. Encoded protein: CASSTPETANTGELFF. This sequence joins TRBV5-1 and TRBJ2-2, with D unresolved. V was pared by 7 bases and J by 0 bases, with 16 bases between. Looked up from germline, CDR1 is SGHRS and CDR2 is YFSETQ. The length of the CDR3 is 16 residues.

The CDR3 protein is CAIRRKGQGRTEAFF. The CDR3 DNA reads TGTGCCATCCGACGTAAGGGACAGGGTAGGACTGAAGCTTTCTTT. The chain uses TRBV19 and TRBJ1-1, with 9 bases identical to TRBD1. CDR1 and CDR2 from the germline V gene are LNHDA and SQIVND (reference sequence). CDR3 length: 15 amino acids. The trim removed 10 bases at V and 5 bases at J, leaving 14 bases unmatched.

This clone was detected a few times. The V and J genes are TRBV6-2 or TRBV6-3 and TRBJ1-3; a weak D match, TRBD1 (5 bases). Germline V gene sequence: CDR1 MNHEY, CDR2 SVGEGT. The CDR3 has 12 residues. V was cut by 4 bases and J by 15 bases, with 16 bases left in between. CDR3 residues: CASSSDGAGGYF. CDR3 nucleotide sequence: TGTGCCAGCAGTTCGGACGGGGCCGGGGGATATTTT.

V is TRBV5-1 and J is TRBJ2-7; TRBD2 matches 9 bases. The germline CDR1 and CDR2 sequences are SGHRS and YFSETQ. The V segment lost 6 bases and the J segment 4 bases; nucleotides outside the gene matches: 5. CDR3 length equals 13 residues. CDR3 DNA sequence: TGCGCCAGCACCCTTAGCGGGAGTTACGAGCAGTACTTC. Amino acids: CASTLSGSYEQYF.

The rearrangement joins TRBV25-1 to TRBJ1-2, with D hard to call. Germline V gives CDR1 MGHDK, CDR2 SYGVNS. This CDR3 spans 13 amino acids. V was pared by 5 bases and J by 2 bases, with 9 bases between. The DNA of the CDR3 is TGTGCCAGCAGTATAGCGCGAAACTATGGCTACACCTTC. Translation: CASSIARNYGYTF.

V and J are TRBV7-9 and TRBJ1-1; D is perhaps TRBD1 (6 bases). The CDR3 consists of 15 residues. Germline-derived CDR1 and CDR2 are SEHNR and FQNEAQ (reference sequence). Trimming took 5 bases from V and 1 from J, leaving 14 bases between them. The CDR3 loop is CASSPQTGENTEAFF. In nucleotides, the CDR3 is TGTGCCAGCAGCCCGCAGACAGGAGAGAACACTGAAGCTTTCTTT.

V usage is TRBV9 and J usage is TRBJ2-7; 9 positions match TRBD2. J lost 8 bases, V lost 4 bases, and 10 bases had no gene match. Looked up from germline, CDR1 is SGDLS and CDR2 is YYNGEE. CDR3 length equals 14 residues. DNA of the CDR3: TGTGCCAGCAGCACACAGACTAGCGGTACGAAGCAGTACTTC. This encodes CASSTQTSGTKQYF. The full variable domain, in which reference TRBV9 and TRBJ2-7 provide the parts outside the CDR3, is DSGVTQTPKHLITATGQRVTLRCSPRSGDLSVYWYQQSLDQGLQFLIQYYNGEERAKGNILERFSAQQFPDLHSELNLSSLELGDSALYFCASSTQTSGTKQYFGPGTRLTVT.

In this sample, this clone turned up once. This chain uses TRBV19 with TRBJ1-4; 12 nucleotides align to TRBD1. The germline V gene has CDR1 LNHDA and CDR2 SQIVND (reference sequence). The CDR3 has 13 residues. V trimming: 7 bases; J trimming: 8 bases; junction bases outside the gene matches: 2. CDR3 residues: CASIGTGGEKLFF. The CDR3 coding sequence is TGTGCCAGTATCGGGACAGGGGGCGAAAAACTGTTTTTT.

CDR3 amino acids: CASSAGANYGYTF. The CDR3 DNA reads as TGTGCCAGCTCAGCGGGGGCTAACTATGGCTACACCTTC. The chain combines TRBV18 with TRBJ1-2; the D gene is possibly TRBD1 (5 bases). Germline values: CDR1 KGHSH, CDR2 LQKENI. The CDR3 loop spans 13 amino acids. The germline V and J ends were trimmed by 5 bases and 0 bases, with 7 bases remaining between them.

This chain uses TRBV7-3 with TRBJ2-1; 14 bases are a match to TRBD2. Germline V gene sequence: CDR1 SGHTA, CDR2 FQGTGA. V gave up 4 bases and J gave up 6 bases; unmatched junction bases: 11. CDR3 size: 18 residues. The CDR3 DNA reads TGTGCCAGCAGCTACTCCCAGGGGGGGACTAGCGGGAGCAATGAGCAGTTCTTC. It encodes CASSYSQGGTSGSNEQFF.

The chain uses TRBV5-6 and TRBJ2-5; D not certain. CDR3 length equals 13 residues. CDR1 and CDR2 (germline): SGHDT, YYEEEE. Trimming took off 0 bases at V and 2 bases at J, with 5 bases between the two ends. Written as DNA, the CDR3 is TGTGCCAGCAGCTTGGGCAGTCAAGAGACCCAGTACTTC. Amino acids: CASSLGSQETQYF.

The chain recombines TRBV28 with TRBJ1-1, with 7 bases aligning to TRBD1. Germline CDR1 is MDHEN and CDR2 is SYDVKM. Unmatched junction bases numbered 12, after V lost 5 bases and J lost 12 bases. This CDR3 region has 13 residues. The CDR3 nucleotides read TGTGCCAGCAGTGAGAGCAAGGGGGCGCGGTCTTTCTTT. Its protein is CASSESKGARSFF.

CDR3 bases: TGTGCCAGCAGCCACCAAGGGGGCGAAGCTTTCTTT. It yields the protein CASSHQGGEAFF. The gene calls are TRBV3-1 (or the pseudogene TRBV3-2) and TRBJ1-1, with TRBD1 matching over 7 bases. V lost 3 bases to trimming and J lost 8 bases; unmatched junction nucleotides: 3. The length of the CDR3 is 12 residues. CDR1 is LGHDT, CDR2 YNNKEL, per germline (reference sequence).

The chain employs TRBV30 and TRBJ1-4; D is undetermined. V gave up 4 bases and J gave up 12 bases, with 15 bases separating them. Germline loops: CDR1 GTSNPN, CDR2 SVGIG (reference sequence). The CDR3 totals 12 residues. The CDR3 sequence is CAWNPIEGELFF. Here the CDR3 DNA reads TGTGCCTGGAACCCCATAGAGGGTGAACTGTTTTTT.

This clone appeared a single time. The chain joins TRBV5-5 to TRBJ2-3, with 9 bases matching TRBD1. CDR1 and CDR2 from the germline V gene are SGHKS and YYEKEE (reference sequence). The length of the CDR3 is 15 residues. V dropped 3 bases and J dropped 6; count of bases not matched to a gene: 8. The CDR3 nucleotides are TGTGCCAGCAGCTCTACAGGGGGCGCATGGGATACGCAGTATTTT. Translated: CASSSTGGAWDTQYF.

The chain uses TRBV9 and TRBJ1-5; weak D call: TRBD1 (6 bases). CDR3 length: 15 residues. The V gene's germline CDR1 is SGDLS and CDR2 YYNGEE. The V end was cut by 0 bases, the J end by 7 bases, with 14 bases between. CDR3: CASSVGDHGGQPQHF. The CDR3 nucleotides read TGTGCCAGCAGCGTAGGGGACCATGGGGGCCAGCCCCAGCATTTT. Full variable domain (missing parts from reference TRBV9 and TRBJ1-5): DSGVTQTPKHLITATGQRVTLRCSPRSGDLSVYWYQQSLDQGLQFLIQYYNGEERAKGNILERFSAQQFPDLHSELNLSSLELGDSALYFCASSVGDHGGQPQHFGDGTRLSIL.

This clone was seen more than once but under ten times. The J gene is TRBJ2-1, the V gene TRBV10-3, with no clear D. Per germline, CDR1 ENHRY and CDR2 SYGVKD. V lost 10 bases to trimming and J lost 10 bases, with 17 bases between them. This CDR3 region has 12 residues. CDR3 amino acids: CATNSLEEEQFF. In DNA form, the CDR3 reads TGTGCCACCAACTCCCTTGAAGAGGAGCAGTTCTTC.

V gene TRBV2 combines with J gene TRBJ2-1; D gene uncertain. V dropped 6 bases and J dropped 8 bases, with 8 bases sitting between them. This CDR3 has 11 residues. Germline V gene data show CDR1 as SNHLY and CDR2 as FYNNEI. This CDR3 is CASRAVYEQFF. Here the CDR3 DNA reads TGTGCCAGCAGGGCAGTCTATGAGCAGTTCTTC.

The V call is TRBV10-3, the J call TRBJ2-7, with 8 bases matching TRBD1. The V segment lost 6 bases and the J segment 3 bases; nucleotides outside the gene matches: 10. CDR3 length: 15 amino acids. Germline V gene lookup returns CDR1 ENHRY and CDR2 SYGVKD. The CDR3 DNA reads as TGTGCCATCAGACTCGACACAGGGGGGTTCTACGAGCAGTACTTC. Amino acids: CAIRLDTGGFYEQYF.

The chain combines TRBV7-9 with TRBJ1-2; D unclear. CDR1 is SEHNR, CDR2 FQNEAQ, per germline (reference sequence). The V gene lost 3 bases and the J gene lost 3 bases, with 11 bases spanning the gap. The CDR3 spans 14 residues. In nucleotides, the CDR3 is TGTGCCAGCAGCTTGGACTCAGCGTACTATGGCTACACCTTC. Translation: CASSLDSAYYGYTF.

The chain has TRBV3-1 (or the pseudogene TRBV3-2) and TRBJ1-2; D uncertain. Trimming stripped 0 bases from V and 8 bases from J, with 13 bases between. The CDR3 is made up of 14 amino acids. Germline loops: CDR1 LGHDT, CDR2 YNNKEL (reference sequence). The CDR3 sequence: CASSQETEVRGYTF. CDR3 sequence (DNA): TGTGCCAGCAGCCAAGAGACCGAGGTTCGGGGCTACACCTTC.

This clone showed up just once. The V and J genes are TRBV12-3 or TRBV12-4 and TRBJ1-5, with D possibly TRBD1 on 5 matching bases. The CDR3 sequence is 13 residues long. Trimming stripped 6 bases from V and 7 bases from J, with 13 bases between. CDR3 nucleotide sequence: TGTGCCAGCAGCCGGGACGCGGGGCAGCCCCAGCATTTT. Encoded protein: CASSRDAGQPQHF.

In this sample, this clone turned up once. This chain joins TRBV6-5 and TRBJ1-1, with a weak D call TRBD1 (5 bases). In germline, CDR1 is MNHEY, CDR2 SVGAGI. CDR3 length: 14 amino acids. The V gene lost 6 bases and the J gene lost 0 bases, with 11 bases spanning the gap. Written as DNA, the CDR3 is TGTGCCAGCAGGAACGACAGTATGAACACTGAAGCTTTCTTT. Translation: CASRNDSMNTEAFF.

This clone was seen once. This sequence joins TRBV2 and TRBJ1-2; D perhaps matches TRBD1 (6 bases). V lost 3 bases and J 8 bases, leaving 16 bases between the germline ends. Germline assignment: CDR1 SNHLY and CDR2 FYNNEI. The CDR3 is 14 residues long. The CDR3 DNA reads as TGTGCCAGCAGTGAGTTGTTGGGGGCTACGGGCTACACCTTC. This sequence encodes CASSELLGATGYTF.

This chain connects TRBV6-7 to TRBJ2-5; TRBD1 matches 7 bases. TRBV6-7 is noted as an ORF with a role that remains uncertain. This CDR3 is built from 16 residues. With V trimmed by 9 bases and J by 5 bases, 18 bases remained unmatched. DNA for the CDR3: TGTGCCAGTCCCACAGGGGACCCTCCTGTATGGGAGACCCAGTACTTC. Amino acids: CASPTGDPPVWETQYF.